What follows is one TCR beta chain and its context. V lost 6 bases to trimming and J lost 2 bases, with 10 bases between them. The CDR3 loop spans 13 amino acids. CDR1 is MGHRA, CDR2 YSYEKL, per germline. The entry originates in a study of shared clonotypes between healthy human individuals. The naive CD8 fraction comprised CD45RO-negative cells positively selected for CCR7 and excluded terminally differentiated effector memory CD45RA+ cells. Nashville, Tennessee was home to all donors, each a Caucasian adult. Genomic DNA per cell subset filled all wells of several immunoSEQ plates. Each replicate PCR on the sorted subsets used roughly 190 ng DNA (around 30,000 T cell genomes). In the source study's methods: Junction-only sequences without quality scores were provided by ImmunoSEQ, so filtering was different. The table came from immunoSEQ multiplex PCR; TCRdb's copy has only in-frame clones and leaves some out. That table is the source of V, J and clone size, and D and trimming were worked out from the DNA. Of about 1,900,000 clones listed, approximately 95% were seen once; the top ten hold 1% to 1.5%.

The V gene is TRBV4-1, the J gene TRBJ1-1; D possibly corresponds to TRBD1 (6 bases). The sequence was collected from a man between 18 and 35 years old in good health. The sequenced sample consisted of naive CD8+ T cells sorted from blood. CDR3 bases: TGCGCCAGCAGTCAGGACAGCAACACTGAAGCTTTCTTT. It specifies CASSQDSNTEAFF.